Sequencing of this T cell receptor beta chain was carried out in a study of preoperative IRX-2 immunotherapy in early breast cancer (dated by TCRdb to the late 2010s). For this clone: Its antigen is unknown. No quality values exist for individual bases; no much larger clone is one base distant.

Relative to germline, V is 3 bases shorter and J is 3 bases shorter, with 8 bases between their ends. The CDR1 and CDR2 encoded by the germline V gene (reference sequence) are LNHDA and SQIVND. The CDR3, from cysteine to phenylalanine, totals 13 residues. Kept here is only the CDR3 DNA, which spans 39 bases and is read in frame from base 1. Library creation used the immunoSEQ multiplex PCR assay. TCRdb retrieved this table from immuneACCESS and kept in-frame rearrangements only. Not all clones are present; in checked studies, unresolved V genes account for under half, and no reason is known for the remainder. For this sample there are about 32,000 clones; around 83% appear just once. The ten largest clones represent roughly 2.6% of the sample. The treatment or condition label, read with the paper, signifies: preoperative locoregional IRX-2 cytokine immunotherapy. The samples were obtained from a phase Ib study that tested preoperative, locoregional IRX-2 cytokine immunotherapy designed to prime immune responses. Before surgery, IRX-2 was given to the donors, who were patients with early-stage breast cancer.

The chain is made from TRBV19 and TRBJ1-1; no confident D gene assignment can be made. The origin of this receptor is a human donor with breast cancer. Sequenced material: lymph node tissue, taken from a patient treated with IRX-2 immunotherapy. Here is the DNA: TGTGCCAGTAGTATGGCGGGGTACACTGAAGCTTTCTTT. Its product reads: CASSMAGYTEAFF. Full variable domain (CDR3 extended with the reference TRBV19 and TRBJ1-1 proteins): DGGITQSPKYLFRKEGQNVTLSCEQNLNHDAMYWYRQDPGQGLRLIYYSQIVNDFQKGDIAEGYSVSREKKESFPLTVTSAQKNPTAFYLCASSMAGYTEAFFGQGTRLTVV.